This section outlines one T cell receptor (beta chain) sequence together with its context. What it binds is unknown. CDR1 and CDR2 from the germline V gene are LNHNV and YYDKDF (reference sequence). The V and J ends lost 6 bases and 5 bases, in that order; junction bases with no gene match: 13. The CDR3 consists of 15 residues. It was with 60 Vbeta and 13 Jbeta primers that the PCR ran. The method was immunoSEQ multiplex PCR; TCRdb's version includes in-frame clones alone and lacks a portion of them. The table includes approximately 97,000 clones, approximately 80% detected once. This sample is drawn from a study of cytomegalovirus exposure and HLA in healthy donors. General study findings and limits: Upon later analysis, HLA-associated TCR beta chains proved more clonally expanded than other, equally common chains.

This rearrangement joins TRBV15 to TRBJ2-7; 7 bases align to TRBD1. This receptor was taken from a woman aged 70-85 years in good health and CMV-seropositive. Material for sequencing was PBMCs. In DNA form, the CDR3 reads TGTGCCACCAGTCAAAGAAACCGACAGGGCGACGAGCAGTACTTC. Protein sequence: CATSQRNRQGDEQYF.